The sequence of this T cell receptor beta chain was determined in a study of CD8 T cells in ankylosing spondylitis. Overall study results and limits: Disease-associated clonotypes exhibited CD8+ identity and were relatively infrequent in peripheral blood. There were earlier reports of some motif variants in reactive arthritis synovial fluid and blood. Disease-linked clones reportedly showed significant enrichment in matched ankylosing spondylitis synovial fluid. What seemed typical of ankylosing spondylitis blood was a TCR beta motif built from roughly eight highly homologous variants.

Trimming took off 0 bases at V and 6 bases at J, with 12 bases between the two ends. The germline V gene has CDR1 MRHNA and CDR2 SNTAGT. This CDR3 spans 15 amino acids. This clonotype has at least ten counts. Its matching antigen is unknown. Making use of molecular barcodes, quantitative 5'-RACE generated TCR beta libraries. TCRdb independently ran MiXCR on the 5' RACE reads; one entry per CDR3 protein. The data contain 75,000 to 95,000 distinct CDR3 sequences, roughly 10% of them singletons. The specimen was blood, either unsorted or a sorted T cell fraction (not recorded which). V and J are TRBV6-4 and TRBJ2-1; D remains ambiguous. The clonotype comes from a male donor with ankylosing spondylitis. The CDR3 sequence: CASSDSREQANEQFF. DNA of the CDR3: TGTGCCAGCAGTGACTCGAGAGAACAAGCCAATGAGCAGTTCTTC.